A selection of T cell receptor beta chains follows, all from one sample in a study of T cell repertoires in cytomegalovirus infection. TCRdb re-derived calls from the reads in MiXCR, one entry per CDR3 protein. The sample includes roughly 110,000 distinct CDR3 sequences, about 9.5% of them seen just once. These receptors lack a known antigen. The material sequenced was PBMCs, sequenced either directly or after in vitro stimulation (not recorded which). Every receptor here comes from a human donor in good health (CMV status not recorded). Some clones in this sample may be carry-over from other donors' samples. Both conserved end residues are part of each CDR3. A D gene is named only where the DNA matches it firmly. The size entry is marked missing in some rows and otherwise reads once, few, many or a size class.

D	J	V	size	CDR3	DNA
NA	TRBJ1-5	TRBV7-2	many	CASSSRGGANQPQHF	TGTGCCAGCAGCTCAAGGGGGGGGGCCAATCAGCCCCAGCATTTT
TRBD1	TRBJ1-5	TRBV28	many	CASSFLDRGWQPQHF	TGTGCCAGCAGTTTTTTGGACAGGGGCTGGCAGCCCCAGCATTTT
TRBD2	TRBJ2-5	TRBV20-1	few	CSAAGDKETQYF	TGCAGTGCTGCGGGAGATAAAGAGACCCAGTACTTC
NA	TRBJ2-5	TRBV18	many	CASSPLGLQTQYF	TGTGCCAGCTCACCACTCGGGCTGCAGACCCAGTACTTC
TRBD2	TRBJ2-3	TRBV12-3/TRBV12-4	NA	CASSISLAGSTDTQYF	TGTGCCAGCAGCATATCGCTAGCGGGAAGCACAGATACGCAGTATTTT
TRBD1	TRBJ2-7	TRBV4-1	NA	CASSQFLSAGTGSYEQYF	TGCGCCAGCAGCCAGTTCTTATCGGCCGGGACAGGGTCCTACGAGCAGTACTTC
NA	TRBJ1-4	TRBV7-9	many	CASSRWRGMDEKLFF	TGTGCCAGCAGTCGTTGGAGGGGAATGGATGAAAAACTGTTTTTT
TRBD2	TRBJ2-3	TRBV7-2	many	CASSLGLAGGADTQYF	TGTGCCAGCAGCTTGGGTCTAGCGGGAGGGGCAGATACGCAGTATTTT
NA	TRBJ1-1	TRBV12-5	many	CASGLVRREAFF	TGTGCTAGTGGTTTGGTCCGTAGAGAAGCTTTCTTT
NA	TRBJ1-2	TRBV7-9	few	CASSFGTGGDGYTF	TGTGCCAGCAGCTTCGGGACCGGGGGAGATGGCTACACCTTC
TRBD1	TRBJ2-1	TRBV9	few	CASSLMTGLGNEQFF	TGTGCCAGCAGCTTAATGACAGGGTTGGGCAATGAGCAGTTCTTC
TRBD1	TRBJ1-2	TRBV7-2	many	CASSLFRGQDYGYTF	TGTGCCAGCAGCTTATTCAGGGGGCAAGACTATGGCTACACCTTC
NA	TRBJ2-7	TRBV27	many	CASSSGTAWEQYF	TGTGCCAGCAGTTCGGGGACTGCGTGGGAGCAGTACTTC
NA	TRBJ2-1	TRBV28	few	CASSLSGGSSYNEQFF	TGTGCCAGCAGTTTATCTGGGGGTAGCTCCTACAATGAGCAGTTCTTC
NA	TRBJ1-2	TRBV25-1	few	CASSEWGSRADGYTF	TGTGCCAGCAGTGAATGGGGGTCCCGGGCGGATGGCTACACCTTC
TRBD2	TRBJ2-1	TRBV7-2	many	CASSLTPPGTSGNEQFF	TGTGCCAGCAGCTTAACACCACCCGGGACTAGCGGCAATGAGCAGTTCTTC
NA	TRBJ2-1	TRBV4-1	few	CASSHTQGGRVGSYEQFF	TGCGCCAGCAGCCATACCCAGGGGGGGCGTGTGGGAAGCTATGAGCAGTTCTTC
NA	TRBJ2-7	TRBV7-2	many	CASAPRGRSSYEQYF	TGTGCCAGTGCCCCCAGGGGGAGGAGCTCCTACGAGCAGTACTTC
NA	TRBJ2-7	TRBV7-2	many	CASSSNPTVPTGQYF	TGTGCCAGCAGTTCCAATCCGACGGTCCCGACGGGGCAGTACTTC
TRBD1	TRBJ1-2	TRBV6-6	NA	CASSWRDSSYTF	TGTGCCAGCAGTTGGAGGGACAGCAGCTACACCTTC
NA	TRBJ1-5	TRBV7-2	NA	CASSLGYGQPQHF	TGTGCCAGCAGCTTAGGTTACGGTCAGCCCCAGCATTTT
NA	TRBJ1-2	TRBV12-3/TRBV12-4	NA	CASRIRGAIDYGYTF	TGTGCCAGCAGAATTAGGGGCGCGATTGATTATGGCTACACCTTC
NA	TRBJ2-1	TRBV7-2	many	CASSHGTLLYNEQFF	TGTGCCAGCAGCCACGGGACTCTTCTTTACAATGAGCAGTTCTTC
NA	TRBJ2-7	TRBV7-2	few	CASSLGLLPYEQYF	TGTGCCAGCAGCTTAGGTCTATTACCCTACGAGCAGTACTTC
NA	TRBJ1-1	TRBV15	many	CATSRDGKANTEAFF	TGTGCCACCAGCAGAGATGGAAAGGCGAACACTGAAGCTTTCTTT
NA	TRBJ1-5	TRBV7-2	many	CASSREGGGPQHF	TGTGCCAGCAGCAGAGAGGGTGGGGGGCCCCAGCATTTT
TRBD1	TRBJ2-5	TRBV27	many	CASSRDRKETQYF	TGTGCCAGCAGTCGGGACAGAAAAGAGACCCAGTACTTC
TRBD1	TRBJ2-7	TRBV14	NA	CASSQAGTGAYEQYF	TGTGCCAGCAGCCAAGCCGGGACAGGAGCCTACGAGCAGTACTTC
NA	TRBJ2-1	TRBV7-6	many	CASSPAGGNNEQFF	TGTGCCAGCAGCCCCGCCGGGGGTAACAATGAGCAGTTCTTC
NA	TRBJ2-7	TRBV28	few	CASSLVQGGGEQYF	TGTGCCAGCAGTTTAGTACAGGGTGGGGGCGAGCAGTACTTC
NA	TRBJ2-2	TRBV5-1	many	CASGSEGGIGELFF	TGCGCCAGCGGCTCTGAGGGGGGCATCGGGGAGCTGTTTTTT
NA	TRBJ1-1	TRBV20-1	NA	CSARSGRGTEAFF	TGCAGTGCTAGATCTGGTCGAGGCACTGAAGCTTTCTTT
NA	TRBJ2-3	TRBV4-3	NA	CASSQDPGFSTDTQYF	TGCGCCAGCAGCCAAGACCCAGGTTTTAGTACAGATACGCAGTATTTT
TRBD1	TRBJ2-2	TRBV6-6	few	CASTLRVRDRGNTGELFF	TGTGCCAGCACCTTACGGGTCCGGGACAGGGGGAACACCGGGGAGCTGTTTTTT
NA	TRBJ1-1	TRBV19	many	CASSQQAGGRTEAFF	TGTGCCAGTAGTCAACAGGCAGGCGGAAGGACTGAAGCTTTCTTT
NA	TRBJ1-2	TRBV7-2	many	CASSLADRGYTF	TGTGCCAGCAGCTTAGCTGACCGGGGCTACACCTTC
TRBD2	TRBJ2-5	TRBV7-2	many	CASSLGTSGSGQETQYF	TGTGCCAGCAGCTTAGGTACTAGCGGGAGTGGGCAAGAGACCCAGTACTTC
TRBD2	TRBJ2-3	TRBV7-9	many	CASSLALGLAGTTDTQYF	TGTGCCAGCAGCTTAGCGCTCGGACTAGCGGGTACCACAGATACGCAGTATTTT
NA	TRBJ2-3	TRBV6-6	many	CASSGQSTDTQYF	TGTGCCAGCAGCGGACAGAGCACAGATACGCAGTATTTT
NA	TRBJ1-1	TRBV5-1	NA	CASSLVLGGTEAFF	TGCGCCAGCAGCTTGGTCCTAGGGGGGACTGAAGCTTTCTTT
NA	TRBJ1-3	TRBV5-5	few	CASSLVGGTGNTIYF	TGTGCCAGCAGCTTGGTCGGGGGCACTGGAAACACCATATATTTT
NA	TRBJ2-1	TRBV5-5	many	CASSPELSPKTNEQFF	TGTGCCAGCAGCCCCGAACTTTCCCCAAAAACCAATGAGCAGTTCTTC
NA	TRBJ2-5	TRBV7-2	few	CASSLVRGETQYF	TGTGCCAGCAGCTTAGTTAGAGGAGAGACCCAGTACTTC
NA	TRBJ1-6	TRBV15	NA	CATSSSGAFNAPLHF	TGTGCCACCAGCAGCTCAGGGGCTTTTAACGCACCCCTCCACTTT
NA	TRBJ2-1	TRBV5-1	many	CASRGLGPYNEQFF	TGCGCCAGCAGAGGATTGGGACCCTACAATGAGCAGTTCTTC
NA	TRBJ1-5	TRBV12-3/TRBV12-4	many	CASTLDLSNQPQHF	TGTGCCAGCACCCTAGACCTTAGCAATCAGCCCCAGCATTTT
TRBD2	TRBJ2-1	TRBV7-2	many	CASRHSGRVYEQFF	TGTGCCAGCAGACATAGCGGGAGGGTGTATGAGCAGTTCTTC
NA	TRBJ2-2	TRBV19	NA	CASKRDSGELFF	TGTGCCAGTAAAAGGGATAGCGGGGAGCTGTTTTTT
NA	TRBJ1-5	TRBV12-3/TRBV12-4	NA	CASSLDRAGQPQHF	TGTGCCAGCAGTTTAGACAGGGCTGGACAGCCCCAGCATTTT
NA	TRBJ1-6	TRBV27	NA	CASSLLIGISPLHF	TGTGCCAGCAGTTTACTGATAGGGATTTCACCCCTCCACTTT